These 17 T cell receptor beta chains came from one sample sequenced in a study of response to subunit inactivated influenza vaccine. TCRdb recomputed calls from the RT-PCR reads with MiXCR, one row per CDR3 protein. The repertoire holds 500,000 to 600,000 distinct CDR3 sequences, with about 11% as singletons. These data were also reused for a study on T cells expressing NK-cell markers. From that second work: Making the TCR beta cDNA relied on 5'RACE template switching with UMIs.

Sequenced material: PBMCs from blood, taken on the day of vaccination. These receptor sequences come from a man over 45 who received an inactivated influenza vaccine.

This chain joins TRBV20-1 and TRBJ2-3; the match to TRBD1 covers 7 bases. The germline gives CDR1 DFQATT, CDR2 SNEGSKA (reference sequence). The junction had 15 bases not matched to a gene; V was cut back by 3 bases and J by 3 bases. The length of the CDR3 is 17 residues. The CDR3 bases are TGCAGTGCTAGGTCTTTGAGGGGGCAATTGAGTACAGATACGCAGTATTTT. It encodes CSARSLRGQLSTDTQYF.

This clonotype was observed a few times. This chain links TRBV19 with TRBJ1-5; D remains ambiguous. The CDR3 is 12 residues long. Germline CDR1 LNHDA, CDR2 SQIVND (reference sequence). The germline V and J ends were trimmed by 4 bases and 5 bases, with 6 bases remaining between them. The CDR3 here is CASSKEHQPQHF. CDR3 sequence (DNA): TGTGCCAGTAGTAAGGAGCATCAGCCCCAGCATTTT. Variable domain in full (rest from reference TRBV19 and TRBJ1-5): DGGITQSPKYLFRKEGQNVTLSCEQNLNHDAMYWYRQDPGQGLRLIYYSQIVNDFQKGDIAEGYSVSREKKESFPLTVTSAQKNPTAFYLCASSKEHQPQHFGDGTRLSIL.

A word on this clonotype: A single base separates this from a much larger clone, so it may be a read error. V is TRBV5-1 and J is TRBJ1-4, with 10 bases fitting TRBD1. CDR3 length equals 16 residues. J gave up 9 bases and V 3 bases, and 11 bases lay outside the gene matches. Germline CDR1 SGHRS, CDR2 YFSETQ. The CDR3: CASSSGPGQGNKKLFF. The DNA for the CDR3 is TGCGCCAGCAGCTCCGGGCCGGGACAGGGGAATAAAAAACTGTTTTTT.

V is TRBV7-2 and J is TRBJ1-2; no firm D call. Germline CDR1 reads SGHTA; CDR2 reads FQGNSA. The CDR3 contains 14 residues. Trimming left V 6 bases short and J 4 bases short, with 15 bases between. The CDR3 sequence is CASSSLVVGYGYTF. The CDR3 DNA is TGTGCCAGCAGTTCTCTGGTCGTCGGCTATGGCTACACCTTC.

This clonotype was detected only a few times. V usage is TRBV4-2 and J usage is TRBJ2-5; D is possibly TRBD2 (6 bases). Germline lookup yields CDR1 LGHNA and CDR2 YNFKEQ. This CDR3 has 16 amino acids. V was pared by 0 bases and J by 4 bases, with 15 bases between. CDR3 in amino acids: CASSQDSSVVPETQYF. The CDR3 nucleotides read TGTGCCAGCAGCCAAGATTCTAGCGTGGTCCCAGAGACCCAGTACTTC.

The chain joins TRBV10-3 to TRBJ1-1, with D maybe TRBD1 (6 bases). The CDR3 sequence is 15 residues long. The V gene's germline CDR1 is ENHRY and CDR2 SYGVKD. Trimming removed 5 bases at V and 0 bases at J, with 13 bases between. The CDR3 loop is CAISTRDTLNTEAFF. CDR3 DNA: TGTGCCATCAGTACCCGGGACACTTTGAACACTGAAGCTTTCTTT.

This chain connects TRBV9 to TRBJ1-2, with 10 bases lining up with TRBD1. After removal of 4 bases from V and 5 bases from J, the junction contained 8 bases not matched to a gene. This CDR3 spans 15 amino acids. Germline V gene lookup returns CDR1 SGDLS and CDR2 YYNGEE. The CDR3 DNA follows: TGTGCCAGCAGCCCAAGACAGGGGGCTGCTTATGGCTACACCTTC. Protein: CASSPRQGAAYGYTF.

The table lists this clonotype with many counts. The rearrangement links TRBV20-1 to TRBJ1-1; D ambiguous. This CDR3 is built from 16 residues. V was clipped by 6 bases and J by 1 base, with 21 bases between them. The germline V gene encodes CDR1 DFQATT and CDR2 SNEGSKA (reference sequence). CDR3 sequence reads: CSAKESGFLRNTEAFF. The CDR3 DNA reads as TGCAGTGCCAAAGAGTCCGGTTTCCTTAGGAACACTGAAGCTTTCTTT.

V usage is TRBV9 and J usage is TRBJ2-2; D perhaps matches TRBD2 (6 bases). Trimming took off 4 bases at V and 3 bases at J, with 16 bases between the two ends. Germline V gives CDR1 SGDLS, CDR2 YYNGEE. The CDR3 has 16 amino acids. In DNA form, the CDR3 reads TGTGCCAGCAGCCGATTTGGGGAGGACTACACCGGGGAGCTGTTTTTT. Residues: CASSRFGEDYTGELFF.

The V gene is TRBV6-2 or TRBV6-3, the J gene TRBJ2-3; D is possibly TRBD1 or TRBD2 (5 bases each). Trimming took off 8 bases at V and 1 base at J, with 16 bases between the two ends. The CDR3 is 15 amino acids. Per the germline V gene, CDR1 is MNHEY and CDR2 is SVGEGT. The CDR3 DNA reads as TGTGCCAGCGACCGGGGCGCGGTGGGCACAGATACGCAGTATTTT. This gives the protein CASDRGAVGTDTQYF.

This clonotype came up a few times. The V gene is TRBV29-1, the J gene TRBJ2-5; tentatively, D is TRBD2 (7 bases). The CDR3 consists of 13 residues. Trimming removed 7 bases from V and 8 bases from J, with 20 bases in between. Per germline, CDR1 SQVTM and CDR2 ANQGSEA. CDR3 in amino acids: CSGSGEGVGTQYF. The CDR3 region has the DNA TGCAGCGGGTCAGGGGAGGGGGTGGGAACCCAGTACTTC.

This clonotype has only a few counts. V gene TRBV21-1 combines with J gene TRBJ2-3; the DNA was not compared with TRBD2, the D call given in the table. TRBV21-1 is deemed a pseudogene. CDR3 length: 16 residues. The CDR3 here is CASKGGLAGYTDTQYF. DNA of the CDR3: TGTGCCAGCAAGGGAGGACTAGCGGGTTACACAGATACGCAGTATTTT.

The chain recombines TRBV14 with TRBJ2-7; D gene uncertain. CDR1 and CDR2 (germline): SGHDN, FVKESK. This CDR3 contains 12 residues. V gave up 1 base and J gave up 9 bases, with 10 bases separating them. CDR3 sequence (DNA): TGTGCCAGCAGCCAAGTCCCCGCCGGGCAGTACTTC. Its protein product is CASSQVPAGQYF. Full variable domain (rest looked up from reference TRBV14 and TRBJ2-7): EAGVTQFPSHSVIEKGQTVTLRCDPISGHDNLYWYRRVMGKEIKFLLHFVKESKQDESGMPNNRFLAERTGGTYSTLKVQPAELEDSGVYFCASSQVPAGQYFGPGTRLTVT.

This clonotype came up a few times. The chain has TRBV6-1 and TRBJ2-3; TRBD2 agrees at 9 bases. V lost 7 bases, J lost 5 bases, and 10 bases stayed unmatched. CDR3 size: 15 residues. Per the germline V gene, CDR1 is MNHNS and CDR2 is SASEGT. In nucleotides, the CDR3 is TGTGCCAGCACCAGATCGCGGGGGGGCAAAGATACGCAGTATTTT. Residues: CASTRSRGGKDTQYF.

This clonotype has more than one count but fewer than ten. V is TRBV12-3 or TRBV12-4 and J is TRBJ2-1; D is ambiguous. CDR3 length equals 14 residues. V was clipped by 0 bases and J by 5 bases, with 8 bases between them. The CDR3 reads CASSLARKNNEQFF. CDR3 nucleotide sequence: TGTGCCAGCAGTTTAGCTAGAAAAAACAATGAGCAGTTCTTC.

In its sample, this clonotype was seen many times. In nucleotides, the CDR3 is TGTGCCATCAGACGGGACAGGGGGGTGTACGAGCAGTACTTC. Its translation: CAIRRDRGVYEQYF. The chain joins TRBV10-3 to TRBJ2-7, with 11 bases matching TRBD1. CDR1 is ENHRY, CDR2 SYGVKD, per germline. Losses at the gene ends were 6 bases for V and 4 bases for J; bases not matched to a gene: 5. The CDR3 sequence is 14 residues long.

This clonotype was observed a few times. The CDR3 coding sequence is TGCAGTGCTAGCCGGCACGGAATTAGCACAGATACGCAGTATTTT. Translated: CSASRHGISTDTQYF. The chain carries TRBV20-1 and TRBJ2-3; D call uncertain. Between the trimmed V and J ends, which lost 3 bases and 0 bases, there was a span of 13 bases. Germline CDR1 is DFQATT and CDR2 is SNEGSKA (reference sequence). There are 15 residues in the CDR3.